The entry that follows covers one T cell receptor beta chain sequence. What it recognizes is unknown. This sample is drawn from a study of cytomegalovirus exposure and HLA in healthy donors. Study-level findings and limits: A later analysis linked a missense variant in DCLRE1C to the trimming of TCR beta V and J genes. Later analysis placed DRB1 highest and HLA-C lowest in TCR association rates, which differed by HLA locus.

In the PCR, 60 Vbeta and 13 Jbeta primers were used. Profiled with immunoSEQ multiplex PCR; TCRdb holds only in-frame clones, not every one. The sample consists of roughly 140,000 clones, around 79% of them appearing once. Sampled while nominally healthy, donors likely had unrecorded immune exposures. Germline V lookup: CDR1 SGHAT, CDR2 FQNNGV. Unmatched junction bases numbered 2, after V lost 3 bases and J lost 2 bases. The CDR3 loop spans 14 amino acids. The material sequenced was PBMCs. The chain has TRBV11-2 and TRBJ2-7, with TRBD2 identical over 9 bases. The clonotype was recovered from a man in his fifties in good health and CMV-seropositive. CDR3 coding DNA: TGTGCCAGCAGCTTGACTAGCGGCACCTACGAGCAGTACTTC. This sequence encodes CASSLTSGTYEQYF.